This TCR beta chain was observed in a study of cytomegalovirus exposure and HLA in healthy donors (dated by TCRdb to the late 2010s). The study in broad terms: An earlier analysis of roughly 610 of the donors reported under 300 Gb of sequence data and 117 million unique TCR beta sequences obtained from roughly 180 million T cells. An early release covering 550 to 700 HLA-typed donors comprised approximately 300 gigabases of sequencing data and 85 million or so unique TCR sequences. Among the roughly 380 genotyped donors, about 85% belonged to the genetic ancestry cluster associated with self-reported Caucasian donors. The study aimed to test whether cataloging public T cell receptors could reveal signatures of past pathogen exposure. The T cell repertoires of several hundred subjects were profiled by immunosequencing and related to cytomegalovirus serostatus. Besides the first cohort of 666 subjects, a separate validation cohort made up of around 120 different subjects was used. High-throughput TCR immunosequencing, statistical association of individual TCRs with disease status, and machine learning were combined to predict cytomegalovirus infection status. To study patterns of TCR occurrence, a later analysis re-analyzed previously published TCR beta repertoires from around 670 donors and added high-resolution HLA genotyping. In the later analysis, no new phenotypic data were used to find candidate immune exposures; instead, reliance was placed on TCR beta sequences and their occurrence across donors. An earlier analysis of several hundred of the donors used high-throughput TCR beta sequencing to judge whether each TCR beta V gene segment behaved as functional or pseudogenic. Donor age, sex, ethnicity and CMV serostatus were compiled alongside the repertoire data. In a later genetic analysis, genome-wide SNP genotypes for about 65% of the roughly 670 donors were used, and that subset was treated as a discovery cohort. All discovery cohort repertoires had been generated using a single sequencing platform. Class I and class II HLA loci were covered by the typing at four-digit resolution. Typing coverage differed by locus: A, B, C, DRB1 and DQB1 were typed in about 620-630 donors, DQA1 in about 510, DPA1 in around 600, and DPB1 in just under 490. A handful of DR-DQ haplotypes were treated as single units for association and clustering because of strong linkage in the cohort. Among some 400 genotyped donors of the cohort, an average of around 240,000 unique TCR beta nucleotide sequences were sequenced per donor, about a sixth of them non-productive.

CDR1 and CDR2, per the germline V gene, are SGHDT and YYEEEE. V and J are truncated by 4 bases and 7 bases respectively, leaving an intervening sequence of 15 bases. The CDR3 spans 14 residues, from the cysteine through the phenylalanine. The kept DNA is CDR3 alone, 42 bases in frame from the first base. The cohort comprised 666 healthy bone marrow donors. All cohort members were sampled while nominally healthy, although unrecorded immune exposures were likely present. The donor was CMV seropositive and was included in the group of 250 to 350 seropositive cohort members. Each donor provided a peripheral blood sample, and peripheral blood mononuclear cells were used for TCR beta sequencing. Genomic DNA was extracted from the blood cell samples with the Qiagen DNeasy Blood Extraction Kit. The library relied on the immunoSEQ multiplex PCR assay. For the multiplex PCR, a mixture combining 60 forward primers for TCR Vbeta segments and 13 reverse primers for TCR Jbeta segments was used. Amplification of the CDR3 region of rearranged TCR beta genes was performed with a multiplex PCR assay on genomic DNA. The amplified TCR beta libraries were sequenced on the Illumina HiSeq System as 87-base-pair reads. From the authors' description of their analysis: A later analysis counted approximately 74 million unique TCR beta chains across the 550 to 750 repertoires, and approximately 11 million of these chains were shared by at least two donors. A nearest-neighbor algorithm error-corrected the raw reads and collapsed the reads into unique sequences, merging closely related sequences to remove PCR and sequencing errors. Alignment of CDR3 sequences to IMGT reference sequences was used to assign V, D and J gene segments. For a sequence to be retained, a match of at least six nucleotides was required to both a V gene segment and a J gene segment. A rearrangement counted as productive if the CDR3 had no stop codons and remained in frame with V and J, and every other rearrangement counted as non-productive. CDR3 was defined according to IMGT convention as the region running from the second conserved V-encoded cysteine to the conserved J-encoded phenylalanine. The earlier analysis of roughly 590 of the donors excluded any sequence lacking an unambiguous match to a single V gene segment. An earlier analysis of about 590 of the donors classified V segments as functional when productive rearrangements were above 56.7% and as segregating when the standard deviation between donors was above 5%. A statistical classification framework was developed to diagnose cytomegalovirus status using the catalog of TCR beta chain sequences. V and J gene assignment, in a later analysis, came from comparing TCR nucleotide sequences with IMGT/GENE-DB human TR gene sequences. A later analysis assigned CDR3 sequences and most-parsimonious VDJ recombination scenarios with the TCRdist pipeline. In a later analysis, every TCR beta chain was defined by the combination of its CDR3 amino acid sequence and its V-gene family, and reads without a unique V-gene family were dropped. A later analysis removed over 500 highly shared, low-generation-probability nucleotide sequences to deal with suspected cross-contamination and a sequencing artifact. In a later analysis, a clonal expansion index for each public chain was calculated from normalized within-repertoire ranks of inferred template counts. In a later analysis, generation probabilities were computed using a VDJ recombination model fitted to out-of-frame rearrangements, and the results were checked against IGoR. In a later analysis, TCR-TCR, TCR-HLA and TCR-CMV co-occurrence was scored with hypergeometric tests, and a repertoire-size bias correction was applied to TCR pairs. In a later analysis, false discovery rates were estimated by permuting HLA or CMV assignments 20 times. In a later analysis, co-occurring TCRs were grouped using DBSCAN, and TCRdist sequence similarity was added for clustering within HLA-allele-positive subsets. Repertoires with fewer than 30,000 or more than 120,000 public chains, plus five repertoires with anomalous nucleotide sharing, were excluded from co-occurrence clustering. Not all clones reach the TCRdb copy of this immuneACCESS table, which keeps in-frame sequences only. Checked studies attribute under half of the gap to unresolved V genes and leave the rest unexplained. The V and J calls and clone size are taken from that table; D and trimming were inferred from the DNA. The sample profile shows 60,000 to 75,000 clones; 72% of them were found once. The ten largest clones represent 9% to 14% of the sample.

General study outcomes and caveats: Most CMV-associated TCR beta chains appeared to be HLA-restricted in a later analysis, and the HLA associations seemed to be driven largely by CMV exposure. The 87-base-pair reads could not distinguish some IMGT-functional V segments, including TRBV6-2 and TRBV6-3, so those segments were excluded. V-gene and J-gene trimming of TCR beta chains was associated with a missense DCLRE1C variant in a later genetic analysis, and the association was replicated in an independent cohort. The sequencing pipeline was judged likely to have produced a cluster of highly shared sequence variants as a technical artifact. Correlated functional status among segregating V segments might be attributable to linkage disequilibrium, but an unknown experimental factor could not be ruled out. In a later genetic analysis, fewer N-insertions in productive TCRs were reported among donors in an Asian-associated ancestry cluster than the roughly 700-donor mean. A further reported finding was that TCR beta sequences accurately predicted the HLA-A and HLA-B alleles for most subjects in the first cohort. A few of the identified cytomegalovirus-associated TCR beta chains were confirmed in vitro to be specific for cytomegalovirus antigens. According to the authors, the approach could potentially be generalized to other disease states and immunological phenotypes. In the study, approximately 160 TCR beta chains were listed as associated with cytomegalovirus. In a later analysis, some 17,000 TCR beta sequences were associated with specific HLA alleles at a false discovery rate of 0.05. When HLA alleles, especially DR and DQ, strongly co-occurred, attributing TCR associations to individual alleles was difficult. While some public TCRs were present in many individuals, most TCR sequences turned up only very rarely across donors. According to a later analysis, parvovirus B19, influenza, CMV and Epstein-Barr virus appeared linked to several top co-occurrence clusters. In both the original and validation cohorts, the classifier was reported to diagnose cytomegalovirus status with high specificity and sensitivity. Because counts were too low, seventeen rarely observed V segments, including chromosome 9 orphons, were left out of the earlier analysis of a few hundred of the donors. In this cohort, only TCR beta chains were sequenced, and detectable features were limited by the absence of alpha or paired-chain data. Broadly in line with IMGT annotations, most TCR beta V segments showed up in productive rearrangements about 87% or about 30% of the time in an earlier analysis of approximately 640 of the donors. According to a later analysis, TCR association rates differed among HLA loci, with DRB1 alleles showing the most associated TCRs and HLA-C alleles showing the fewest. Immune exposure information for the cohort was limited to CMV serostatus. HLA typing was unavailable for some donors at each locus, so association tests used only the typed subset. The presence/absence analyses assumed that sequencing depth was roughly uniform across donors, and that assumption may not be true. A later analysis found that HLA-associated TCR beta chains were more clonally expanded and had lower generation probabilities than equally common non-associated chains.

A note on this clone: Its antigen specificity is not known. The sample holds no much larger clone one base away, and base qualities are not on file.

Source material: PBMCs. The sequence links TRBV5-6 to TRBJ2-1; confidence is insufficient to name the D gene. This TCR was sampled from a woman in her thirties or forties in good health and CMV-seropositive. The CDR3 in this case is CASSQRGRRNEQFF. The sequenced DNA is TGTGCCAGCAGCCAGCGAGGCAGAAGGAATGAGCAGTTCTTC.